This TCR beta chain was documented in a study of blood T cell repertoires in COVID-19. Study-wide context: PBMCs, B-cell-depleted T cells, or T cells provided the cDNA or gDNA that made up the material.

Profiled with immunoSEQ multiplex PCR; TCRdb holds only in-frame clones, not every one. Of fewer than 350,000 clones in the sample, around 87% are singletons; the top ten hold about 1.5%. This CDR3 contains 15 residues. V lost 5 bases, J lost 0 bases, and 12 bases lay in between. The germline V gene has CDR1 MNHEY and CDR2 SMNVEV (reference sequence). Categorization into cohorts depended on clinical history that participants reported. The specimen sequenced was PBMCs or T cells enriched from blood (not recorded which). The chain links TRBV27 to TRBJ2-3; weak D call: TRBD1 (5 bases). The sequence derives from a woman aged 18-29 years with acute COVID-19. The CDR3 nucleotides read TGTGCCAGCAGTGACAGATCGCCTAGCACAGATACGCAGTATTTT. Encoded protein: CASSDRSPSTDTQYF.